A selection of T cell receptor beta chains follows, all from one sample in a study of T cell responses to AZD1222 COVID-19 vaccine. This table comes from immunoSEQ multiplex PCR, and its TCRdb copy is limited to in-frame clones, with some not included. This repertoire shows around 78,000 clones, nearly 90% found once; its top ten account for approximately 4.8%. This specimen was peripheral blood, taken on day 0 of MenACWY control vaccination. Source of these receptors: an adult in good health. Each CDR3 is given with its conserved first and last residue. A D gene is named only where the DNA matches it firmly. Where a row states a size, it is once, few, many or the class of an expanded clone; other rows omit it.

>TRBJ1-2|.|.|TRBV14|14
TGTGCCAGCAGCCATCTCGACCGGGAGTCCATCTACACCTTC
CASSHLDRESIYTF
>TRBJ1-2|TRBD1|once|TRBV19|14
TGTGCCAGTCGACAGGGTTGGAGGGACTATGGCTACACCTTC
CASRQGWRDYGYTF
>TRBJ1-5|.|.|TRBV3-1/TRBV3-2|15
TGTGCCAGCAGCCAAGATGGATATAGCAATCAGCCCCAGCATTTT
CASSQDGYSNQPQHF
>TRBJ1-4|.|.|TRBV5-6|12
TGTGCCAGCGGAAAGGTCAACGAAAAACTGTTTTTT
CASGKVNEKLFF
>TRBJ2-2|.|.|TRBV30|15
TGTGCCTGGAGCAGTTCCCCGAAGAACACCGGGGAGCTGTTTTTT
CAWSSSPKNTGELFF
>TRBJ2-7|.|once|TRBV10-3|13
TGTGCCATCAGCGAGACTCCGAACTACGAGCAGTACTTC
CAISETPNYEQYF
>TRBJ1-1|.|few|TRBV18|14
TGTGCCAGCTCACCAGGCGCTCAGACCACTGAAGCTTTCTTT
CASSPGAQTTEAFF
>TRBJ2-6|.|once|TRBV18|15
TGTGCCAGCTCACCAAAGGACTCTGGGGCCAACGTCCTGACTTTC
CASSPKDSGANVLTF
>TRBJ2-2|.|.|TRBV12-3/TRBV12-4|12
TGTGCCAGCAAGTCGGAGGCCGGGGAGCTGTTTTTT
CASKSEAGELFF
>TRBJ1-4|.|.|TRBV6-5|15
TGTGCCAGCAGTTACTATAGGACCGATCCGAGAAAACTGTTTTTT
CASSYYRTDPRKLFF
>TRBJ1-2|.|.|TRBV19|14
TGTGCCAGCCACCCGTTTGGACGTAACTATGGCTACACCTTC
CASHPFGRNYGYTF
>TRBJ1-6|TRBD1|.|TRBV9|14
TGTGCCAGCAGCGTGGGGACAGGGGATTCACCCCTCCACTTT
CASSVGTGDSPLHF
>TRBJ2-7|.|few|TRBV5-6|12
TGTGCCAGCAGCAGGGACACCGCCGCGCAGTACTTC
CASSRDTAAQYF
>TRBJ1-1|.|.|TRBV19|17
TGTGCCAGTAGTATGGGGGAAGGGGAGGGCGGTCTCACTGAAGCTTTCTTT
CASSMGEGEGGLTEAFF
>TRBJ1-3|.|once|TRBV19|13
TGTGCCAGTAGTGTGCTCTCTGGAAACACCATATATTTT
CASSVLSGNTIYF
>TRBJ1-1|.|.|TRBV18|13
TGTGCCAGCGCCCAAGGCAGGAACACTGAAGCTTTCTTT
CASAQGRNTEAFF
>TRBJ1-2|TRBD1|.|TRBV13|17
TGTGCCAGCAGCTTAGGCTACTCAGGGGGCGCTGGCTATGGCTACACCTTC
CASSLGYSGGAGYGYTF
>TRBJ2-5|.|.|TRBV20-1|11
TGCAGTGCTAGAGTTCAGGAGACCCAGTACTTC
CSARVQETQYF
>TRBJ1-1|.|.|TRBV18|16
TGTGCCAGCTCACCACCGTCGAGGGGGGCAGGGACTGAAGCTTTCTTT
CASSPPSRGAGTEAFF
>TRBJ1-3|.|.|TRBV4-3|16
TGCGCCAGCAGCCAAGGGGGGGCACTCTCTGGAAACACCATATATTTT
CASSQGGALSGNTIYF
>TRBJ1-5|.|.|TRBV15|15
TGTGCCACCAGCAGAGGAGGGGGGGCTAATCAGCCCCAGCATTTT
CATSRGGGANQPQHF
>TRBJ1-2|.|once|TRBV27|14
TGTGCCAGCAGTACGGGACTTCTTAACTATGGCTACACCTTC
CASSTGLLNYGYTF
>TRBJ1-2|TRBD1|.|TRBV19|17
TGTGCCAGTAGTACCCCGGGACAGGGGGCGCGTGGCTATGGCTACACCTTC
CASSTPGQGARGYGYTF
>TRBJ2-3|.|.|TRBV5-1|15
TGCGCCAGCCGCTTCGGGGGTCTTAGCACAGATACGCAGTATTTT
CASRFGGLSTDTQYF
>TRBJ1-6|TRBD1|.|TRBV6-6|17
TGTGCCAGCAGTCCCCAAGGTGCAGGGGGCTATAATTCACCCCTCCACTTT
CASSPQGAGGYNSPLHF
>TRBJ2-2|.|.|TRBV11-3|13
TGTGCCAGCAGCTTACGGGACACCGGGGAGCTGTTTTTT
CASSLRDTGELFF
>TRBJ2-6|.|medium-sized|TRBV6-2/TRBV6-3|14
TGTGCCAGCAGTTACAGCTCTGGGGCCAACGTCCTGACTTTC
CASSYSSGANVLTF
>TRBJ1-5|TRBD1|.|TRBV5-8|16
TGTGCCAGCAGCTTGGAGGGGGCGGGGGGCAATCAGCCCCAGCATTTT
CASSLEGAGGNQPQHF
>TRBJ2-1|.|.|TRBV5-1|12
TGCGCCAGCAGCTTGCAGGGAAATGAGCAGTTCTTC
CASSLQGNEQFF
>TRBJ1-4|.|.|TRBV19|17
TGTGCCAGTAGTTCTCGGGACATCGCGGCAACTAATGAAAAACTGTTTTTT
CASSSRDIAATNEKLFF
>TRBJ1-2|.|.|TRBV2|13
TGTGCCAGTAGCCTCGAACAAGTCTATGGCTACACCTTC
CASSLEQVYGYTF
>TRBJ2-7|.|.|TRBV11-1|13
TGTGCCAGCAGCACGGGACGGGCCTACGAGCAGTACTTC
CASSTGRAYEQYF
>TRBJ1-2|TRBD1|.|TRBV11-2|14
TGTGCCAGCAGCCCGTTGGACAGGAACTATGGCTACACCTTC
CASSPLDRNYGYTF
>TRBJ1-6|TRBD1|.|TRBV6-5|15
TGTGCCAGCCTCCCCTGGAGCCAGGGGGGTTCACCCCTCCACTTT
CASLPWSQGGSPLHF
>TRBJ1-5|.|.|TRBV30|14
TGTGCCTGGAGTGTACAAGGGGTGAGGCAGCCCCAGCATTTT
CAWSVQGVRQPQHF
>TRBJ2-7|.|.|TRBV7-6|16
TGTGCCAGCAGCTTAGAGATCGGGGGTCGGACCTACGAGCAGTACTTC
CASSLEIGGRTYEQYF
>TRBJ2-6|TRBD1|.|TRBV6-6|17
TGTGCCAGCAGTCTGGGACAGGGGCTGGCTGGGGCCAACGTCCTGACTTTC
CASSLGQGLAGANVLTF
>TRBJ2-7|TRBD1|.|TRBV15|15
TGTGCCACCAGCAGTCGGGACAGGGTATCCTACGAGCAGTACTTC
CATSSRDRVSYEQYF
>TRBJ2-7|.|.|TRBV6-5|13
TGTGCCAGCAGTTACCTGCTAAGTTACGAGCAGTACTTC
CASSYLLSYEQYF
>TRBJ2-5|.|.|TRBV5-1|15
TGCGCCAGCAGCTTGGCCACGGGGACCCAAGAGACCCAGTACTTC
CASSLATGTQETQYF
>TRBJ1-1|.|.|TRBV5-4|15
TGTGCCAGCAGCCCGCCCGGTGGAGGAAACACTGAAGCTTTCTTT
CASSPPGGGNTEAFF
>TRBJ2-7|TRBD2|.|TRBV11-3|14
TGTGCCAGCAGCTTCAGCGGGGGGGCAGTCGAGCAGTACTTC
CASSFSGGAVEQYF
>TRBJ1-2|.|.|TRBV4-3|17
TGCGCCAGCAGCCAAGATAGGAACGGGGCATTTAACTATGGCTACACCTTC
CASSQDRNGAFNYGYTF
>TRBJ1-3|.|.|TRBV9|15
TGTGCCAGCAGCGTAGGAAGCAGGGCTGGAAACACCATATATTTT
CASSVGSRAGNTIYF
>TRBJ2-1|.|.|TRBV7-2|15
TGTGCCAGCGCCTGGGACGGCAGAAAATACAATGAGCAGTTCTTC
CASAWDGRKYNEQFF
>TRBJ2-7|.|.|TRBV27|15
TGTGCCAGCATGACGGCGCCTTCGATCGCCTACGAGCAGTACTTC
CASMTAPSIAYEQYF
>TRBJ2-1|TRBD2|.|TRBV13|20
TGTGCCAGCAGCTTAGGATTTGGACTAGCGGGGGGGCATCCGGACAATGAGCAGTTCTTC
CASSLGFGLAGGHPDNEQFF
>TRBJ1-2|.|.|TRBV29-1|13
TGCAGCGTTGAAAATTCGAGCCGACGCGGCTACACCTTC
CSVENSSRRGYTF
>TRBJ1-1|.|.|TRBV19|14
TGTGCCAGTAGTATCACAGGGACGAACACTGAAGCTTTCTTT
CASSITGTNTEAFF
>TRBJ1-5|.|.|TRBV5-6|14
TGTGCCAGCAGCATCGCAGGGGAGGTCCGGCCCCAGCATTTT
CASSIAGEVRPQHF
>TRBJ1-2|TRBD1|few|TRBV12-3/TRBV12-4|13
TGTGCCAGCAGACGGACAGGGAGTTATGGCTACACCTTC
CASRRTGSYGYTF
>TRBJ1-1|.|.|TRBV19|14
TGTGCCAGTATTCCTACCGAGGCTAGCACTGAAGCTTTCTTT
CASIPTEASTEAFF
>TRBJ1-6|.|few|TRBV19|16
TGTGCCAGTAGTTCATCCCGGACTGGGCCGAATTCACCCCTCCACTTT
CASSSSRTGPNSPLHF
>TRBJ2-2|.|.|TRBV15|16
TGTGCCACCAGCAGAGGGGGGGACTTAGGGCCCGGGGAGCTGTTTTTT
CATSRGGDLGPGELFF
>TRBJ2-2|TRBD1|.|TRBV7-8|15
TGTGCCAGCTTGAGGGGGCCTTCGAACACCGGGGAGCTGTTTTTT
CASLRGPSNTGELFF
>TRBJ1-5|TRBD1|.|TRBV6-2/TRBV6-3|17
TGTGCCAGCAGTTCGGGACAGGGAGGTTCTAGCAATCAGCCCCAGCATTTT
CASSSGQGGSSNQPQHF
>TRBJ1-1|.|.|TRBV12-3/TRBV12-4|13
TGTGCCAGCAGTTCCGCTTATGGCACTGAAGCTTTCTTT
CASSSAYGTEAFF
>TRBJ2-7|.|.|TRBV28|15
TGTGCCAGCAGTTTGGATCGGCAGGCCGACTACGAGCAGTACTTC
CASSLDRQADYEQYF